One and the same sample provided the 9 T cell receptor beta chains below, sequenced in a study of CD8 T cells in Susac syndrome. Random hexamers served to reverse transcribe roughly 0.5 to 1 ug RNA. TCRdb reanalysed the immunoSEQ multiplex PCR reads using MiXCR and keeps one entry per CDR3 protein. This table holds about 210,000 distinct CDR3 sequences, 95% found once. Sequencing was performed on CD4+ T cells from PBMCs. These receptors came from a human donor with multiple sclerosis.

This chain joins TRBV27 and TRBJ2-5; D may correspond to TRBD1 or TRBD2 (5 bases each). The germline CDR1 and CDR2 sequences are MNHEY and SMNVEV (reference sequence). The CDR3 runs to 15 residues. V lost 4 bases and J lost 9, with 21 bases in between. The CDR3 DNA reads TGTGCCAGCAGTTCCGTCTCATCGGGACGGGTCGCCCAGTACTTC. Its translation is CASSSVSSGRVAQYF.

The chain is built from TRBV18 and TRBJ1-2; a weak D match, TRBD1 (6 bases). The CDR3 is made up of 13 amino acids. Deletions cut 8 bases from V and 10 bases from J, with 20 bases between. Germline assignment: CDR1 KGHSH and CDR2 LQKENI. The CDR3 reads CASHGAGTSDYTF. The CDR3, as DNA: TGTGCCAGCCACGGAGCCGGGACATCTGACTACACCTTC. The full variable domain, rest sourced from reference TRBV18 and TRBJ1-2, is NAGVMQNPRHLVRRRGQEARLRCSPMKGHSHVYWYRQLPEEGLKFMVYLQKENIIDESGMPKERFSAEFPKEGPSILRIQQVVRGDSAAYFCASHGAGTSDYTFGSGTRLTVV.

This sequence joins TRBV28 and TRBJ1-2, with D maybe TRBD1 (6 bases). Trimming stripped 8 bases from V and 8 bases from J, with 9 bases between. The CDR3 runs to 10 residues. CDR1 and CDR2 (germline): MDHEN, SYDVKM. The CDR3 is CASGGRGYTF. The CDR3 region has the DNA TGTGCCAGCGGGGGGCGCGGCTACACCTTC.

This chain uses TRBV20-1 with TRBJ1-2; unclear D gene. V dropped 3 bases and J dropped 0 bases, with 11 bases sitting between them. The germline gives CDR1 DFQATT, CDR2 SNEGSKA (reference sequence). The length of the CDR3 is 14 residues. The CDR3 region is CSASLPGTNYGYTF. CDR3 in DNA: TGCAGTGCTAGTCTCCCCGGGACTAACTATGGCTACACCTTC.

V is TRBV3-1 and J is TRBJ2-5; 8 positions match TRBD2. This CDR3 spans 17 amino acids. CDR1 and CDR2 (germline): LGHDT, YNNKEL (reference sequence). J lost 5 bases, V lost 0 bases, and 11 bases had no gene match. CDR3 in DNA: TGTGCCAGCAGCCAAGATCTAAAGCGGGGGCAAGTGGAGACCCAGTACTTC. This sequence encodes CASSQDLKRGQVETQYF.

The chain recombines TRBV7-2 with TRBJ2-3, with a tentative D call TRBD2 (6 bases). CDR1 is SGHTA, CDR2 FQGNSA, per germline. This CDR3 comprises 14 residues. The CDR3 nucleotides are TGTGCTACGGCCCCCCCGGGGGGCACAGATACGCAGTATTTT. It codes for CATAPPGGTDTQYF.

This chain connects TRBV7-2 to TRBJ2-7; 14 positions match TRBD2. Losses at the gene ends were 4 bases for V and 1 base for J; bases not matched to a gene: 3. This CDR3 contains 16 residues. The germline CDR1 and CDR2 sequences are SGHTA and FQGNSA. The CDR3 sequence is CASSSGLAGASYEQYF. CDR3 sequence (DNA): TGTGCCAGCAGCTCGGGACTAGCGGGAGCGTCCTACGAGCAGTACTTC.

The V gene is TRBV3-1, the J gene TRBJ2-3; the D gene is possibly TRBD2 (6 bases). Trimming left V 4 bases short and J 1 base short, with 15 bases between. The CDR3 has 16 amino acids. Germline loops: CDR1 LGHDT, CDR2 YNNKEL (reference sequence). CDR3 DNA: TGTGCCAGCAGCCGATCGGAGTTAGCGGGCACAGATACGCAGTATTTT. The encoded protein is CASSRSELAGTDTQYF.

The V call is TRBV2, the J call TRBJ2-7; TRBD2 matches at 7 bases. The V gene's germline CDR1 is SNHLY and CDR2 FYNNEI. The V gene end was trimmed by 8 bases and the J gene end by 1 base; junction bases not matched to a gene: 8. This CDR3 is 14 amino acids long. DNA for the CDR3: TGTGCCAGCCTGCGGTCTAGCGGATCCTACGAGCAGTACTTC. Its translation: CASLRSSGSYEQYF.